The table lists the clone carrying this TCR beta chain with many counts. Antigen: not known. The sample originates from a study of T-cell reconstitution after alpha-beta-depleted transplantation in children. CDR1 LGHNA and CDR2 YSLEER come from the germline V gene. The V end was cut by 0 bases, the J end by 4 bases, with 13 bases between. This CDR3 is 16 amino acids long. Study outcomes and limitations: Several patients had high TCRbeta diversity at day 60; it came from surviving recipient T cells and thymic progenitors. One year after transplant, T-cell counts and diversity came mostly from newly produced T cells. Reportedly, only several hundred clones from non-depleted graft cells drove alpha-beta T-cell counts at about two months.

As it was prepared, the TCRbeta library received unique molecular identifiers. TCRdb redid the calling of the PCR reads with MiXCR, one entry per CDR3 protein. The table has more than 200,000 distinct CDR3 sequences, approximately 17% seen once; the top ten hold about 45%. This clonotype was obtained from a male patient between 2 and 10 years old who had a stem cell transplant for acute lymphoblastic leukemia, so the T cells may come from the graft donor. The chain recombines TRBV4-3 with TRBJ1-3; D is possibly TRBD1 (6 bases). The starting material was PBMCs, mostly from graft donor cells, obtained 360 days after TCRalphabeta/CD19-depleted stem cell transplant. DNA for the CDR3: TGCGCCAGCAGCCAAGATTCGGGGGGCGCGGGAAACACCATATATTTT. Translated, it gives CASSQDSGGAGNTIYF.